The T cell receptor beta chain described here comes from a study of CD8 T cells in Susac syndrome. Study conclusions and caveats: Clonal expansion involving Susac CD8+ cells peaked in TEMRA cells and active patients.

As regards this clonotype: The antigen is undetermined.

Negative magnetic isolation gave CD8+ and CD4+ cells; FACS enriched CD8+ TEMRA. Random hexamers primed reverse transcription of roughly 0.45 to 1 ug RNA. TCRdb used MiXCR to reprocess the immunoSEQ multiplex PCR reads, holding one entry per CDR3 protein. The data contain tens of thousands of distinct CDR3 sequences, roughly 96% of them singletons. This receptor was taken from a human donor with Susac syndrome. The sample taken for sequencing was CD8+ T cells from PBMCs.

For the CDR3, the DNA is TGTGCCAGCAGCTTACGGTCGACAGGGGTTGAGCAGTTCTTC. It specifies CASSLRSTGVEQFF. The chain carries TRBV11-2 and TRBJ2-1; TRBD1 matches at 8 bases. J was trimmed by 9 bases and V by 2 bases; bases with no gene match: 6. The length of the CDR3 is 14 residues. CDR1 is SGHAT, CDR2 FQNNGV, per germline.